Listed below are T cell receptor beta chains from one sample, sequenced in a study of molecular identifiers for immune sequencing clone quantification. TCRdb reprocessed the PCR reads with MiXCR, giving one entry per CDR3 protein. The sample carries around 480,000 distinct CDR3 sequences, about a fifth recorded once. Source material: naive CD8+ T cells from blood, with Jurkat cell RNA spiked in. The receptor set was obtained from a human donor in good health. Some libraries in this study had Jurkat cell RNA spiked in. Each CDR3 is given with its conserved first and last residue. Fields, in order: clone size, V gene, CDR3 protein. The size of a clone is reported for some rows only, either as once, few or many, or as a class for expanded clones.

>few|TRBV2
CATDSPSGGGSYNEQFF
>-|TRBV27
CASSSLPLGFQPQHF
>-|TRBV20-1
CSATRWTGAKETQYF
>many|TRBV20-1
CSARVRSGIGQETQYF
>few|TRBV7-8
CASSLEVVSSGNTIYF
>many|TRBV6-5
CASSWTGEGYEQYF
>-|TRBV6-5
CASSYSLTGPVYEQYF
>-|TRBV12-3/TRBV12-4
CASSNPGTLGKYF
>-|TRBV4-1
CASSPGLYTGADTEAFF
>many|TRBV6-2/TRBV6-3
CASSYSRLEETQYF
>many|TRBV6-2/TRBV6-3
CASSYSTVDGANVLTF
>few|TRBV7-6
CASSLEGENTEAFF
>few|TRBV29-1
CSVLYWTANYGYTF
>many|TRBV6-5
CASSPTRGPDTQYF
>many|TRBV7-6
CASSLGGGNEKLFF
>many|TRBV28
CASSLYWDRGDTDTQYF
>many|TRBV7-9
CASSLRSYEQYF
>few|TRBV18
CASSLPQGSSYEQYF
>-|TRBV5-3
CASSPTTDEVYEQYF
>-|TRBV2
CASSRTYGPYEQYF
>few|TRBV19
CASSRGGYSFYEQYF
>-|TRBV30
CAWSGVVSYEQYF
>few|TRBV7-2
CASSPRGSGGPASTDTQYF
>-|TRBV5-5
CASTPASGGATGELFF